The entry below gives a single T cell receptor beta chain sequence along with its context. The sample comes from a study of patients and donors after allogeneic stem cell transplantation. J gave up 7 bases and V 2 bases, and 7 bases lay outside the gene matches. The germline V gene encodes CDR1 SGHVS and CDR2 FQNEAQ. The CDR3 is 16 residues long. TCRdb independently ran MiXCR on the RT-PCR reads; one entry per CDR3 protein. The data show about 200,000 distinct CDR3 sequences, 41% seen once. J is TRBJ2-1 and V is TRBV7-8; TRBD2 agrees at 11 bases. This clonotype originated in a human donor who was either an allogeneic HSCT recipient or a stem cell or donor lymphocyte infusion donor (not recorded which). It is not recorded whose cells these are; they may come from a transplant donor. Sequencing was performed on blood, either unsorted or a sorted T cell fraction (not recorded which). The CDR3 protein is CASSLTTSGSLNEQFF. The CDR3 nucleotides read TGTGCCAGCAGCTTAACCACTAGCGGGAGTTTGAATGAGCAGTTCTTC.